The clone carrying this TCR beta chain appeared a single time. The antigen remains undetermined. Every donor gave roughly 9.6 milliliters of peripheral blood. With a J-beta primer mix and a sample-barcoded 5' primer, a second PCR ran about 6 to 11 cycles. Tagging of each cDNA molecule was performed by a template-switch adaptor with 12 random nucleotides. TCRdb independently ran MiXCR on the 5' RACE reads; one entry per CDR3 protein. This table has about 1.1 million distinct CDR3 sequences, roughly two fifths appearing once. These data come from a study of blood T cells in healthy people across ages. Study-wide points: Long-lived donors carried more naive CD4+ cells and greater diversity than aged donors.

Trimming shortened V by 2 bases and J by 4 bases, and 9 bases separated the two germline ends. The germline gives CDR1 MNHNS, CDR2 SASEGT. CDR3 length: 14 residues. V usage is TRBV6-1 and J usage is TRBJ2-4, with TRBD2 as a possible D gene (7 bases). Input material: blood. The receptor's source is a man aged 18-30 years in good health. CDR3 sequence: CASSERGGKNIQYF. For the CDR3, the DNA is TGTGCCAGCAGTGAAAGGGGGGGGAAAAACATTCAGTACTTC.